What follows are 9 T cell receptor beta chains derived from one specimen sequenced in a study of T cells in Graves' hyperthyroidism and ophthalmopathy. Regions amplified from RNA transcripts were the TCR beta CDR3 regions. During a first-round RT-PCR of the TCR CDR3, the HTBI primer set was used. MiXCR, applied by TCRdb to the multiplex PCR reads, yields one record per CDR3 protein. The sample holds roughly 700,000 distinct CDR3 sequences; over 35% are singletons and the top ten take roughly 30%. The sequenced sample was blood. The receptors derive from a woman aged 40-49 years with Graves' hyperthyroidism.

The gene calls are TRBV7-2 and TRBJ1-5; a weak D match, TRBD1 (6 bases). CDR3 size: 18 residues. Trimming took off 5 bases at V and 0 bases at J, with 20 bases between the two ends. CDR1 and CDR2 (germline): SGHTA, FQGNSA. CDR3 in amino acids: CASSTDSLINHSNQPQHF. The CDR3 nucleotides are TGTGCCAGCAGCACGGACAGCCTTATTAACCATAGCAATCAGCCCCAGCATTTT.

V and J are TRBV12-3 or TRBV12-4 and TRBJ1-1, with D unclear. The CDR3 spans 14 residues. The ends were cut back, 3 bases at V and 0 bases at J, with 8 bases in the middle. CDR3 loop: CASSFNRMNTEAFF. CDR3 nucleotides: TGTGCCAGCAGTTTTAACCGGATGAACACTGAAGCTTTCTTT.

There are many counts of this clonotype. This chain joins TRBV10-1 and TRBJ1-1; a possible D gene is TRBD1 (5 bases). Trimming left V 0 bases short and J 2 bases short, with 13 bases between. Germline assignment: CDR1 WNHNN and CDR2 SYGVQD (reference sequence). CDR3 length: 16 residues. The CDR3 here is CASSESVWGPNTEAFF. The CDR3 coding sequence is TGCGCCAGCAGTGAGTCGGTTTGGGGCCCCAACACTGAAGCTTTCTTT.

This clonotype was seen more than once but under ten times. The chain couples TRBV6-5 to TRBJ1-3, with D uncertain. The CDR3 length is 14 residues. The V gene's germline CDR1 is MNHEY and CDR2 SVGAGI. V was trimmed by 5 bases and J by 0 bases, leaving 8 bases between them. Written as DNA, the CDR3 is TGTGCCAGCAGTCACCCTCACTCTGGAAACACCATATATTTT. As protein: CASSHPHSGNTIYF.

In this sample, this clonotype turned up a few times. This chain joins TRBV13 and TRBJ1-4; no definite D call. Germline V gene data show CDR1 as PRHDT and CDR2 as FYEKMQ (reference sequence). The V gene lost 4 bases and the J gene lost 5 bases, with 8 bases spanning the gap. The CDR3 contains 13 residues. The DNA of the CDR3 is TGTGCCAGCAGCTCGGACCAAAATGAAAAACTGTTTTTT. It codes for CASSSDQNEKLFF.

In regard to this clonotype: A much bigger clone sits one base away, suggesting this may be a read error. V and J are TRBV10-1 and TRBJ2-5; 7 bases match TRBD1. The germline gives CDR1 WNHNN, CDR2 SYGVQD (reference sequence). V lost 9 bases, J lost 2 bases, and 6 bases stayed unmatched. This CDR3 region has 13 residues. This chain's CDR3 is CARYRGGQETQYF. CDR3 in DNA: TGCGCCAGGTACAGGGGTGGGCAAGAGACCCAGTACTTC.

This chain links TRBV7-2 with TRBJ2-7; D might be TRBD1 or TRBD2, each matching 5 bases. Germline-derived CDR1 and CDR2 are SGHTA and FQGNSA. V dropped 5 bases and J dropped 7 bases, with 24 bases sitting between them. The CDR3 consists of 16 residues. CDR3 sequence reads: CASSQDRDPDWDEQYF. The CDR3, as DNA: TGTGCCAGCAGCCAGGACCGGGACCCCGATTGGGATGAGCAGTACTTC. Supplemented by reference TRBV7-2 and TRBJ2-7, the full variable domain reads GAGVSQSPSNKVTEKGKDVELRCDPISGHTALYWYRQSLGQGLEFLIYFQGNSAPDKSGLPSDRFSAERTGGSVSTLTIQRTQQEDSAVYLCASSQDRDPDWDEQYFGPGTRLTVT.

This clonotype was observed at least ten times. This rearrangement joins TRBV7-9 to TRBJ1-6; TRBD1 is a possible D gene (5 bases). CDR3 length equals 15 residues. In germline, CDR1 is SEHNR, CDR2 FQNEAQ (reference sequence). Trimming took off 0 bases at V and 8 bases at J, with 11 bases between the two ends. CDR3 in amino acids: CASSLASGKYSPLHF. The CDR3 region has the DNA TGTGCCAGCAGCTTAGCTTCAGGGAAATATTCACCCCTCCACTTT. Combining the CDR3 with reference TRBV7-9 and TRBJ1-6 gives the whole variable domain DTGVSQNPRHKITKRGQNVTFRCDPISEHNRLYWYRQTLGQGPEFLTYFQNEAQLEKSRLLSDRFSAERPKGSFSTLEIQRTEQGDSAMYLCASSLASGKYSPLHFGNGTRLTVT.

The CDR3 loop reads CASSLVAGGPGELFF. DNA for the CDR3: TGTGCCAGCAGCTTGGTAGCGGGGGGGCCCGGGGAGCTGTTTTTT. The chain combines TRBV7-9 with TRBJ2-2, with 11 bases lining up with TRBD2. V gave up 3 bases and J gave up 6 bases; unmatched junction bases: 3. Germline V gene lookup returns CDR1 SEHNR and CDR2 FQNEAQ (reference sequence). This CDR3 spans 15 amino acids.